The sequence of this TCR beta chain was determined in a study of blood T cell repertoires in COVID-19. CDR3 size: 13 residues. Between the trimmed V and J ends, which lost 3 bases and 2 bases, there was a span of 7 bases. Germline CDR1 reads MDHEN; CDR2 reads SYDVKM. How the authors handled the data: By means of reference gene primer amplification, nucleated cell counts were estimated. Method: immunoSEQ multiplex PCR; TCRdb's copy keeps in-frame clones and lacks some. Clone size and V and J calls were adopted from that table, with D and trimming inferred from the DNA. The sample comprises 150,000 to 200,000 clones, approximately 79% of which are singletons, and 26% rests with the top ten. On this clone: Within the sample, other DNA sequences also encode this same CDR3.

Sequencing was performed on peripheral blood. The receptor was isolated from a woman between 65 and 79 years old with acute or convalescent COVID-19. The rearrangement joins TRBV28 to TRBJ1-2, with D possibly matching TRBD1 (5 bases). The CDR3 nucleotides read TGTGCCAGCAGTTTGCAGGGCAACTATGGCTACACCTTC. Amino acid sequence: CASSLQGNYGYTF.